These 21 T cell receptor beta chains were all obtained from the same sample, sequenced in a study of control samples from healthy donors and cancer patients. Clones were read by immunoSEQ multiplex PCR, and TCRdb kept only the in-frame ones, dropping some. The profile shows 95,000 to 150,000 clones, roughly 90% of them singletons. The sample was blood. Receptors were obtained from a middle-aged man in good health.

V is TRBV4-1 and J is TRBJ2-3; TRBD2 matches at 8 bases. The V and J ends lost 4 bases and 4 bases, in that order; junction bases with no gene match: 4. From germline, CDR1 is MGHRA and CDR2 YSYEKL. CDR3 length equals 14 residues. CDR3 in amino acids: CASSPGGAADTQYF. The CDR3 coding sequence is TGCGCCAGCAGCCCCGGGGGGGCCGCAGATACGCAGTATTTT.

This chain links TRBV27 with TRBJ2-5, with D perhaps TRBD1 (5 bases). Deletions cut 3 bases from V and 3 bases from J, with 14 bases between. This CDR3 is built from 15 residues. CDR1 is MNHEY and CDR2 is SMNVEV in the germline V gene (reference sequence). CDR3 in amino acids: CASSFSARVEETQYF. The CDR3 DNA sequence: TGTGCCAGCAGTTTTTCAGCCAGGGTAGAAGAGACCCAGTACTTC.

The chain couples TRBV27 to TRBJ1-1, with D hard to call. CDR1 is MNHEY and CDR2 is SMNVEV in the germline V gene (reference sequence). The CDR3 is made up of 14 amino acids. V was shortened by 2 bases and J by 4 bases, with 11 bases between the two germline ends. CDR3 sequence (DNA): TGTGCCAGCAGTTTAACCGGGTCGGGCACTGAAGCTTTCTTT. Translating gives CASSLTGSGTEAFF.

The J gene is TRBJ1-1, the V gene TRBV19; D is possibly TRBD1 (6 bases). The CDR3 is 13 residues long. Germline CDR1 is LNHDA and CDR2 is SQIVND (reference sequence). Trimming cost V 6 bases and J 4 bases, with 12 bases left between them. The CDR3, as DNA: TGTGCCAGTAGGACCGGGGGGCTCACTGAAGCTTTCTTT. Protein sequence: CASRTGGLTEAFF.

The chain joins TRBV6-5 to TRBJ1-2; 7 bases are a match to TRBD1. CDR3 size: 14 residues. V shed 6 bases, J shed 8 bases, and the junction held 12 bases outside the gene matches. Germline lookup yields CDR1 MNHEY and CDR2 SVGAGI. For the CDR3, the DNA is TGTGCCAGCAGACTCGACAGGGAATTAGGCGGCTACACCTTC. Residues: CASRLDRELGGYTF.

The chain employs TRBV18 and TRBJ1-6; D not resolved. V was clipped by 0 bases and J by 7 bases, with 7 bases between them. The CDR3 has 14 residues. The germline CDR1 and CDR2 sequences are KGHSH and LQKENI. The CDR3: CASSPPIGNSPLHF. CDR3 coding DNA: TGTGCCAGCTCACCACCGATAGGGAATTCACCCCTCCACTTT.

The CDR3 reads CASSSYGDRISYEQYF. Written as DNA, the CDR3 is TGTGCCAGCAGCTCCTATGGGGACAGAATCTCCTACGAGCAGTACTTC. The V and J genes are TRBV3-1 (or the pseudogene TRBV3-2) and TRBJ2-7, with 7 positions matching TRBD1. Germline CDR1 reads LGHDT; CDR2 reads YNNKEL (reference sequence). V shed 5 bases and J 0 bases; nucleotides not matched to a gene: 10. The CDR3 has 16 residues.

The rearrangement links TRBV5-1 to TRBJ1-1; D is undetermined. The CDR3 sequence is 13 residues long. Trimming shortened V by 0 bases and J by 3 bases, and 6 bases separated the two germline ends. Per germline, CDR1 SGHRS and CDR2 YFSETQ. CDR3 DNA: TGCGCCAGCAGCTTGGGGTGGGACACTGAAGCTTTCTTT. This gives the protein CASSLGWDTEAFF.

This chain links TRBV6-4 with TRBJ2-7; D remains unclear. The CDR3 is made up of 16 amino acids. V shed 3 bases and J shed 2 bases, with 17 bases lying between them. Per the germline V gene, CDR1 is MRHNA and CDR2 is SNTAGT. The CDR3 bases are TGTGCCAGCAGTGATCCCCGGCAAAGGGTAACCTACGAGCAGTACTTC. This gives the protein CASSDPRQRVTYEQYF.

This chain links TRBV7-2 with TRBJ1-3; 9 nucleotides line up with TRBD1. V dropped 2 bases and J dropped 4; count of bases not matched to a gene: 6. Germline lookup yields CDR1 SGHTA and CDR2 FQGNSA. CDR3 length equals 16 residues. The CDR3 bases are TGTGCCAGCAGCTTACTGGGGACAGGGATAGGAAACACCATATATTTT. It yields the protein CASSLLGTGIGNTIYF.

This chain joins TRBV13 and TRBJ2-4; D may be TRBD1 or TRBD2 (5 bases each). The CDR3 is 15 residues long. V lost 5 bases, J lost 0 bases, and 11 bases lay in between. Germline loops: CDR1 PRHDT, CDR2 FYEKMQ (reference sequence). The DNA of the CDR3 is TGTGCCAGCAGCGTTTATGGGGGAGCCAAAAACATTCAGTACTTC. This sequence encodes CASSVYGGAKNIQYF.

The chain couples TRBV18 to TRBJ2-5, with TRBD1 identical over 7 bases. Trimming cost V 3 bases and J 2 bases; bases outside gene matches: 12. The germline CDR1 and CDR2 sequences are KGHSH and LQKENI. CDR3 length: 17 amino acids. The DNA for the CDR3 is TGTGCCAGCTCACCCTGGACAGGTTCGTGGGGGCAAGAGACCCAGTACTTC. Translated, it gives CASSPWTGSWGQETQYF.

This clone was counted ten times or more. V gene TRBV6-1 combines with J gene TRBJ2-7; no clear D gene. V shed 3 bases and J shed 1 base, with 7 bases lying between them. The V gene's germline CDR1 is MNHNS and CDR2 SASEGT. This CDR3 has 13 amino acids. CDR3 coding DNA: TGTGCCAGCAGTGAGACACTATCCTACGAGCAGTACTTC. The encoded protein is CASSETLSYEQYF.

V usage is TRBV19 and J usage is TRBJ1-1; possibly TRBD1 for D (5 bases). The germline gives CDR1 LNHDA, CDR2 SQIVND (reference sequence). There are 13 residues in the CDR3. V lost 6 bases and J 1 base, leaving 9 bases between the germline ends. CDR3 sequence: CASRAQGNTEAFF. The CDR3, as DNA: TGTGCCAGTAGGGCTCAGGGGAACACTGAAGCTTTCTTT.

The chain is built from TRBV7-9 and TRBJ2-7; a possible D gene is TRBD1 (6 bases). V dropped 0 bases and J dropped 4 bases, with 7 bases sitting between them. Germline CDR1 is SEHNR and CDR2 is FQNEAQ (reference sequence). The CDR3 covers 13 residues. The CDR3 loop reads CASSLARGYEQYF. The CDR3 DNA follows: TGTGCCAGCAGCTTAGCCAGGGGTTACGAGCAGTACTTC.

The rearrangement links TRBV5-6 to TRBJ2-5, with 9 bases matching TRBD1. Germline-derived CDR1 and CDR2 are SGHDT and YYEEEE. The CDR3 runs to 14 residues. J was trimmed by 3 bases and V by 4 bases; bases with no gene match: 4. The CDR3 loop is CASSPGTGKETQYF. The CDR3 nucleotides are TGTGCCAGCAGCCCCGGGACAGGGAAAGAGACCCAGTACTTC.

This clone was detected only once. The gene calls are TRBV28 and TRBJ2-5, with TRBD2 matching over 10 bases. V shed 7 bases and J 5 bases; nucleotides not matched to a gene: 13. The CDR3 has 16 amino acids. Germline V lookup: CDR1 MDHEN, CDR2 SYDVKM. The CDR3 sequence is CASKPASGGAWETQYF. For the CDR3, the DNA is TGTGCCAGCAAGCCTGCGAGCGGGGGGGCCTGGGAGACCCAGTACTTC.

This chain connects TRBV6-1 to TRBJ2-7; 7 positions match TRBD1. This CDR3 contains 15 residues. CDR1 and CDR2 from the germline V gene are MNHNS and SASEGT. J gave up 4 bases and V 1 base, and 7 bases lay outside the gene matches. The CDR3 loop is CASSEDPGQTYEQYF. In DNA, the CDR3 is TGTGCCAGCAGTGAAGACCCGGGACAGACATACGAGCAGTACTTC.

The chain joins TRBV24-1 to TRBJ2-3; D ambiguous. Germline V CDR1 and CDR2: KGHDR, SFDVKD. Between the trimmed V and J ends, which lost 4 bases and 7 bases, there was a span of 5 bases. This CDR3 comprises 11 residues. CDR3 nucleotide sequence: TGTGCCACCAGTGAAGGATATACGCAGTATTTT. This translates into CATSEGYTQYF.

This clone was recorded once. The chain couples TRBV10-3 to TRBJ1-5; 9 nucleotides match TRBD1. The CDR3 length is 15 residues. V lost 10 bases, J lost 2 bases, and 9 bases stayed unmatched. CDR1 and CDR2 (germline): ENHRY, SYGVKD. CDR3 in DNA: TGTGCCACCGGAGGGGACAGGGCTGGCAATCAGCCCCAGCATTTT. Its translation: CATGGDRAGNQPQHF.

In its sample, this clone was seen a few times. CDR3 in DNA: TGCGCCAGCAGCCAAGATAGAGACACTGAAGCTTTCTTT. This gives the protein CASSQDRDTEAFF. This chain connects TRBV4-3 to TRBJ1-1, with D hard to call. The CDR3 totals 13 residues. Trimming took off 0 bases at V and 3 bases at J, with 5 bases between the two ends. Germline lookup yields CDR1 LGHNA and CDR2 YSLEER.